The clone carrying this T cell receptor (beta chain) occurred a few times. Its specificity is unknown. In germline, CDR1 is MNHEY, CDR2 SMNVEV (reference sequence). V lost 6 bases, J lost 2 bases, and 5 bases stayed unmatched. CDR3 length: 14 amino acids. The data are from a study of cytomegalovirus exposure and HLA in healthy donors. The PCR employed 60 Vbeta primers together with 13 Jbeta primers. TCRdb's table, derived via immunoSEQ multiplex PCR, lists solely in-frame clones and lacks some. Altogether about 150,000 clones are present, 77% being singletons, with the ten largest covering 2% to 2.5%. Broader study findings: Per a prior analysis, the majority of TCR beta V segments were productive roughly 90% or roughly 30% of the time. Most TCR sequences showed up rarely, but some public TCRs showed up in many donors. 164 TCR beta chains were listed as cytomegalovirus-associated.

The V gene is TRBV27, the J gene TRBJ2-3; TRBD1 agrees at 7 bases. The receptor was isolated from a man aged 25 to 45 in good health and CMV-seronegative. The specimen was PBMCs. CDR3 in amino acids: CASRNTGATDTQYF. The CDR3 nucleotides read TGTGCCAGCAGAAACACAGGGGCCACAGATACGCAGTATTTT.